The 18 T cell receptor beta chains given below trace back to one sample, sequenced in a study of blood T cell repertoires in COVID-19. The method was immunoSEQ multiplex PCR; TCRdb's version includes in-frame clones alone and lacks a portion of them. The sample shows roughly 240,000 clones, 75% to 90% of them seen only once. The sequencing input was peripheral blood. The receptors stem from a woman between 25 and 40 years old who had recovered from COVID-19.

The chain links TRBV12-3 or TRBV12-4 to TRBJ1-2; 7 nucleotides match TRBD1. This CDR3 contains 12 residues. V lost 5 bases, J lost 5 bases, and 2 bases stayed unmatched. The CDR3 sequence: CASSRQGYGYTF. The CDR3 nucleotides read TGTGCCAGCAGTCGACAGGGTTATGGCTACACCTTC.

A single count supports this clone. This CDR3 reads CASAEEYRTQYF. CDR3 bases: TGTGCCAGCGCTGAGGAGTACCGGACCCAGTACTTC. This chain links TRBV6-5 with TRBJ2-5; D not resolved. The V end was cut by 8 bases, the J end by 7 bases, with 14 bases between. Germline V gene sequence: CDR1 MNHEY, CDR2 SVGAGI. This CDR3 has 12 amino acids.

CDR3 bases: TGTGCCAGCAGCTTGCTTCCAGGGGGCTTAGATACGCAGTATTTT. It yields the protein CASSLLPGGLDTQYF. The chain recombines TRBV7-6 with TRBJ2-3, with 8 bases fitting TRBD1. The CDR3 totals 15 residues. The germline gives CDR1 SGHVS, CDR2 FNYEAQ. V lost 3 bases, J lost 5 bases, and 7 bases stayed unmatched.

The V call is TRBV4-1, the J call TRBJ2-2; D is unresolved. Germline V gives CDR1 MGHRA, CDR2 YSYEKL. V was pared by 6 bases and J by 7 bases, with 12 bases between. This CDR3 has 13 residues. The CDR3 sequence is CASSVTPVGELFF. The CDR3 nucleotides are TGCGCCAGCAGTGTTACACCCGTCGGGGAGCTGTTTTTT.

This clone occurred once. The chain carries TRBV29-1 and TRBJ1-1, with D hard to call. This CDR3 has 12 amino acids. Trimming shortened V by 7 bases and J by 4 bases, and 13 bases separated the two germline ends. CDR1 and CDR2 (germline): SQVTM, ANQGSEA. The CDR3 region has the DNA TGCAGCGGCGACCCGGGAGGCACTGAAGCTTTCTTT. Protein: CSGDPGGTEAFF.

This chain joins TRBV7-9 and TRBJ2-5; 9 bases fit TRBD2. The CDR3 sequence is 17 residues long. Germline values: CDR1 SEHNR, CDR2 FQNEAQ (reference sequence). The J segment lost 0 bases and the V segment lost 7 bases, leaving 12 bases of the junction unmatched. The DNA for the CDR3 is TGTGCCAGCAACACCAACTTGGGACTAGCCAACCAAGAGACCCAGTACTTC. It translates to CASNTNLGLANQETQYF. The variable domain in full, completed from reference TRBV7-9 and TRBJ2-5, reads DTGVSQNPRHKITKRGQNVTFRCDPISEHNRLYWYRQTLGQGPEFLTYFQNEAQLEKSRLLSDRFSAERPKGSFSTLEIQRTEQGDSAMYLCASNTNLGLANQETQYFGPGTRLLVL.

The chain carries TRBV2 and TRBJ1-3; D not resolved. Germline CDR1 and CDR2: SNHLY and FYNNEI. CDR3 length: 14 amino acids. V was shortened by 8 bases and J by 0 bases, with 11 bases between the two germline ends. CDR3 sequence: CASLRLLSGNTIYF. As DNA, the CDR3 is TGTGCCAGCTTGCGGCTACTCTCTGGAAACACCATATATTTT.

The chain carries TRBV18 and TRBJ2-2; 7 bases align to TRBD1. The CDR3 has 14 residues. CDR1 and CDR2 from the germline V gene are KGHSH and LQKENI. J was trimmed by 4 bases and V by 5 bases; bases with no gene match: 4. In DNA form, the CDR3 reads TGTGCCAGCTCAATCGACAGGGCCACCGGGGAGCTGTTTTTT. Its protein is CASSIDRATGELFF.

The gene calls are TRBV7-9 and TRBJ1-2; D ambiguous. Germline lookup yields CDR1 SEHNR and CDR2 FQNEAQ (reference sequence). The V end was cut by 5 bases, the J end by 6 bases, with 10 bases between. The CDR3 has 12 amino acids. CDR3 sequence (DNA): TGTGCCAGCAGCCCCTGGCCCGATGGCTACACCTTC. Its protein product is CASSPWPDGYTF.

The chain uses TRBV5-5 and TRBJ2-1; 12 nucleotides match TRBD2. The germline V gene has CDR1 SGHKS and CDR2 YYEKEE (reference sequence). The J segment lost 0 bases and the V segment lost 0 bases, leaving 10 bases of the junction unmatched. The length of the CDR3 is 20 residues. The CDR3: CASSLGLAGEVTSSYNEQFF. The CDR3, as DNA: TGTGCCAGCAGCTTGGGACTAGCGGGGGAGGTTACGAGCTCCTACAATGAGCAGTTCTTC.

This clone was counted between two and nine times. The V gene is TRBV7-6, the J gene TRBJ1-2; 10 bases align to TRBD1. This CDR3 is built from 14 residues. The V segment lost 4 bases and the J segment 6 bases; nucleotides outside the gene matches: 5. CDR1 and CDR2 from the germline V gene are SGHVS and FNYEAQ. In nucleotides, the CDR3 is TGTGCCAGCAGCTCGACAGGGGGCATTCATGGCTACACCTTC. Its protein is CASSSTGGIHGYTF.

The chain combines TRBV19 with TRBJ1-5; D unclear. The CDR3 extends over 15 amino acids. The ends were cut back, 2 bases at V and 0 bases at J, with 8 bases in the middle. The germline gives CDR1 LNHDA, CDR2 SQIVND (reference sequence). CDR3 sequence: CASSIFGISNQPQHF. As DNA, the CDR3 is TGTGCCAGTAGTATATTCGGGATTAGCAATCAGCCCCAGCATTTT.

The V gene is TRBV29-1, the J gene TRBJ1-2, with 8 nucleotides matching TRBD1. The V segment lost 3 bases and the J segment 4 bases; nucleotides outside the gene matches: 4. Germline lookup yields CDR1 SQVTM and CDR2 ANQGSEA. The CDR3 is made up of 13 amino acids. CDR3 sequence: CSVEDRAGYGYTF. CDR3 bases: TGCAGCGTTGAGGACAGGGCCGGCTATGGCTACACCTTC.

This chain joins TRBV5-6 and TRBJ2-5, with a weak D call TRBD2 (6 bases). Germline values: CDR1 SGHDT, CDR2 YYEEEE. The CDR3 is 13 amino acids. V lost 2 bases and J 4 bases, leaving 9 bases between the germline ends. The CDR3 region is CASSFREVETQYF. The DNA for the CDR3 is TGTGCCAGCAGCTTCAGGGAGGTAGAGACCCAGTACTTC.

J is TRBJ2-5 and V is TRBV6-5, with 9 bases lining up with TRBD1. Losses at the gene ends were 4 bases for V and 4 bases for J; bases not matched to a gene: 10. The CDR3 length is 16 residues. CDR1 and CDR2 from the germline V gene are MNHEY and SVGAGI. The CDR3 nucleotides read TGTGCCAGCAGTTCAGGACAGGGGTACGAAGGAGAGACCCAGTACTTC. This encodes CASSSGQGYEGETQYF.

The V and J genes are TRBV12-3 or TRBV12-4 and TRBJ2-3; D is ambiguous. The CDR3 sequence is 13 residues long. V was cut by 6 bases and J by 0 bases, with 7 bases left in between. The CDR3 DNA is TGTGCCAGCAGGTTCCCGAGCACAGATACGCAGTATTTT. The encoded protein is CASRFPSTDTQYF.

The chain couples TRBV5-4 to TRBJ1-2, with no clear D. The germline V gene encodes CDR1 SGHNT and CDR2 YYREEE (reference sequence). This CDR3 comprises 12 residues. V lost 7 bases and J 4 bases, leaving 11 bases between the germline ends. CDR3 sequence: CASEGSGYGYTF. CDR3 DNA: TGTGCCAGCGAGGGCTCCGGCTATGGCTACACCTTC.

This sequence joins TRBV7-2 and TRBJ1-5; no clear D gene. Germline V gene sequence: CDR1 SGHTA, CDR2 FQGNSA. V lost 4 bases and J lost 4, with 17 bases in between. The CDR3 totals 16 residues. The CDR3, as DNA: TGTGCCAGCAGCTCTCGGCCCCCTAGGAGTAATCAGCCCCAGCATTTT. Residues: CASSSRPPRSNQPQHF. The full variable domain, with the rest looked up from reference TRBV7-2 and TRBJ1-5, is GAGVSQSPSNKVTEKGKDVELRCDPISGHTALYWYRQSLGQGLEFLIYFQGNSAPDKSGLPSDRFSAERTGGSVSTLTIQRTQQEDSAVYLCASSSRPPRSNQPQHFGDGTRLSIL.